The following is a T cell receptor (beta chain) sequence with its context. What it binds is unknown. This specimen belongs to a study of T cells expressing NK-cell markers. Overall study: It was from sorted CD3+CD56+NKG2C+, CD3+CD56+NKG2C- and CD3+CD56-NKG2C+ T cells that TCR beta repertoires came.

This CDR3 contains 15 residues. Looked up from germline, CDR1 is LGHNA and CDR2 is YSLEER. Points from the study as a whole: It is unclear if expanded NKG2C-expressing clones target HCMV antigens.

TCR beta cDNA was made by 5'RACE template switching with UMIs. Following a re-call of the 5' RACE reads, TCRdb has one entry per CDR3 protein and lacks DNA. The sample includes about 120,000 distinct CDR3 sequences. The receptor comes from a woman aged 18 to 75 in good health. V gene TRBV4-3 combines with J gene TRBJ1-2; the TCRdb call, TRBD1, lacks DNA for checking. Sequenced input: blood T cells: a sorted CD56 or NKG2C T cell subset, CD4+ or CD8+ T cells, or bulk PBMC T cells (not recorded which). The CDR3 loop reads CASSQDSGANFGYTF.